The next 32 T cell receptor beta chains were all read from a single sample in a study of T cells in Graves' hyperthyroidism and ophthalmopathy. It was RNA transcripts that yielded the amplified TCR beta CDR3 regions. The HTBI primer set served for first-round RT-PCR of the TCR CDR3. TCRdb re-analysed the multiplex PCR reads in MiXCR, keeping a single row per CDR3 protein. The table shows a few hundred thousand distinct CDR3 sequences, with under 15% occurring only once. Material: blood. All receptors derive from a woman aged 25-40 years with Graves' hyperthyroidism.

Comments on this clonotype: Given a much more abundant clone one base away, this may be a read error. The rearrangement links TRBV6-5 to TRBJ2-1, with no clear D. Deletions cut 1 base from V and 15 bases from J, with 19 bases between. CDR1 and CDR2 from the germline V gene are MNHEY and SVGAGI. This CDR3 is built from 14 residues. The CDR3 spells CASSYLTSQQGRFF. CDR3 bases: TGTGCCAGCAGTTACTTGACATCCCAACAAGGGCGGTTCTTC.

This clonotype was recorded at least ten times. The J gene is TRBJ1-1, the V gene TRBV28, with unresolved D. The CDR3 consists of 12 residues. CDR1 MDHEN and CDR2 SYDVKM come from the germline V gene. V gave up 6 bases and J gave up 1 base, with 6 bases separating them. The CDR3: CASSGENTEAFF. CDR3 nucleotide sequence: TGTGCCAGCAGCGGAGAGAACACTGAAGCTTTCTTT.

This clonotype was detected once. A much more abundant neighbour one base away suggests this may be a read error. This sequence joins TRBV30 and TRBJ2-7; TRBD2 aligns across 7 bases. The DNA matches TRBJ2-1 better at its end, which makes the J call doubtful. Germline V gene sequence: CDR1 GTSNPN, CDR2 SVGIG (reference sequence). The CDR3 covers 17 residues. The CDR3 here is CAWDTSDNSWFSYEQFF. DNA for the CDR3: TGTGCCTGGGATACTAGCGACAACTCTTGGTTCTCCTACGAGCAGTTCTTC.

This chain links TRBV11-3 with TRBJ1-1; D call uncertain. Trimming shortened V by 3 bases and J by 1 base, and 6 bases separated the two germline ends. The CDR3 sequence is 13 residues long. Germline V CDR1 and CDR2: SGHNT, YENEEA. The CDR3 loop reads CASSFSPNTEAFF. DNA for the CDR3: TGTGCCAGCAGCTTTAGTCCGAACACTGAAGCTTTCTTT.

This clonotype was observed a handful of times. The chain joins TRBV2 to TRBJ2-2; D unclear. Germline values: CDR1 SNHLY, CDR2 FYNNEI. V was pared by 7 bases and J by 1 base, with 7 bases between. CDR3 size: 13 residues. CDR3 region: CASNTENTGELFF. The CDR3 nucleotides read TGTGCCAGCAACACAGAGAACACCGGGGAGCTGTTTTTT.

This clonotype has a count of ten or more. V is TRBV3-1 and J is TRBJ2-5; 8 bases are shared with TRBD2. CDR1 and CDR2 from the germline V gene are LGHDT and YNNKEL (reference sequence). This CDR3 is 13 amino acids long. The trim removed 2 bases at V and 4 bases at J, leaving 0 bases unmatched. CDR3 sequence (DNA): TGTGCCAGCAGCCAACTAGCGGGAGAGACCCAGTACTTC. Its translation: CASSQLAGETQYF.

The chain is built from TRBV28 and TRBJ1-2; 7 positions match TRBD1. CDR3 length: 14 residues. CDR1 is MDHEN and CDR2 is SYDVKM in the germline V gene. The trim removed 2 bases at V and 4 bases at J, leaving 4 bases unmatched. The CDR3 nucleotides read TGTGCCAGCAGTTTAGGCAGGGGGTCCTATGGCTACACCTTC. This codes for CASSLGRGSYGYTF.

This clonotype was counted at least ten times. V usage is TRBV10-3 and J usage is TRBJ1-2; the D is unclear. Germline assignment: CDR1 ENHRY and CDR2 SYGVKD. The CDR3 totals 15 residues. Trimming took off 3 bases at V and 4 bases at J, with 15 bases between the two ends. The CDR3: CAISDSGQAFYGYTF. The CDR3 bases are TGTGCCATCAGTGACTCCGGGCAGGCATTCTATGGCTACACCTTC.

This clonotype came up many times. V and J are TRBV7-2 and TRBJ2-7; maybe TRBD2 (5 bases). This CDR3 has 14 amino acids. Trimming took 3 bases from V and 2 from J, leaving 11 bases between them. CDR1 SGHTA and CDR2 FQGNSA come from the germline V gene. The CDR3 is CASSFKGGPYEQYF. CDR3 in DNA: TGTGCCAGCAGCTTCAAAGGAGGTCCCTACGAGCAGTACTTC.

This rearrangement joins TRBV6-1 to TRBJ1-1, with 9 bases aligning to TRBD1. This CDR3 has 14 amino acids. Looked up from germline, CDR1 is MNHNS and CDR2 is SASEGT. V was clipped by 6 bases and J by 3 bases; unmatched bases: 5. The CDR3, as DNA: TGTGCCAGCAGGGCCCGGGACAGGGACACTGAAGCTTTCTTT. Amino acids: CASRARDRDTEAFF.

In this sample, this clonotype turned up many times. V gene TRBV6-1 combines with J gene TRBJ2-7; the D call may be TRBD1 or TRBD2 (5 bases each). This CDR3 spans 17 amino acids. Trimming left V 6 bases short and J 2 bases short, with 23 bases between. Germline CDR1 reads MNHNS; CDR2 reads SASEGT. The CDR3 loop reads CASRGDSWQVDPYEQYF. In DNA, the CDR3 is TGTGCCAGCAGGGGAGACAGCTGGCAGGTCGACCCCTACGAGCAGTACTTC.

This chain uses TRBV5-1 with TRBJ2-5; 11 bases agree with TRBD2. The CDR3 is made up of 16 amino acids. The trim removed 0 bases at V and 2 bases at J, leaving 3 bases unmatched. CDR1 is SGHRS and CDR2 is YFSETQ in the germline V gene. CDR3 loop: CASSLGTSGPQETQYF. The CDR3 nucleotides are TGCGCCAGCAGCTTGGGGACTAGCGGGCCTCAAGAGACCCAGTACTTC.

Ten or more counts support this clonotype. The gene calls are TRBV10-3 and TRBJ2-1; TRBD2 aligns across 10 bases. CDR1 ENHRY and CDR2 SYGVKD come from the germline V gene. With 7 bases clipped from V and 7 bases from J, the junction kept 7 bases outside the gene matches. The CDR3 sequence is 14 residues long. CDR3 in DNA: TGTGCCATCACGTCTAGCGGGAGTCGGAATGAGCAGTTCTTC. It translates to CAITSSGSRNEQFF.

This clonotype appeared many times. The V call is TRBV7-3, the J call TRBJ2-1; a possible D gene is TRBD2 (5 bases). Germline V gene sequence: CDR1 SGHTA, CDR2 FQGTGA. V lost 2 bases, J lost 9 bases, and 17 bases lay in between. This CDR3 comprises 15 residues. The DNA of the CDR3 is TGTGCCAGCAGCTTACTTCGGCGTTCAGGAGGTGAGCAGTTCTTC. It specifies CASSLLRRSGGEQFF. The complete variable domain, with remaining parts taken from reference TRBV7-3 and TRBJ2-1, reads GAGVSQTPSNKVTEKGKYVELRCDPISGHTALYWYRQSLGQGPEFLIYFQGTGAADDSGLPNDRFFAVRPEGSVSTLKIQRTERGDSAVYLCASSLLRRSGGEQFFGPGTRLTVL.

This clonotype was recorded at least ten times. The chain employs TRBV2 and TRBJ1-5, with D possibly TRBD1 on 6 matching bases. The CDR3 sequence is 13 residues long. The V gene's germline CDR1 is SNHLY and CDR2 FYNNEI. V dropped 6 bases and J dropped 2 bases, with 8 bases sitting between them. CDR3 in amino acids: CASSRGGNQPQHF. The CDR3 coding sequence is TGTGCCAGCAGCAGGGGAGGCAATCAGCCCCAGCATTTT.

This clonotype was counted a few times. The V gene is TRBV5-4, the J gene TRBJ1-4; 7 bases match TRBD1. Losses at the gene ends were 4 bases for V and 3 bases for J; bases not matched to a gene: 12. Germline values: CDR1 SGHNT, CDR2 YYREEE (reference sequence). The CDR3 has 17 amino acids. The CDR3 sequence is CASSQTRGVSSNEKLFF. In DNA form, the CDR3 reads TGTGCCAGCAGCCAGACCAGGGGGGTCTCTTCTAATGAAAAACTGTTTTTT.

At least ten counts were recorded for this clonotype. The chain recombines TRBV12-3 or TRBV12-4 with TRBJ2-3; no firm D call. The CDR3 spans 15 residues. Trimming pared 7 bases from V and 4 bases from J, leaving 18 bases between. The DNA of the CDR3 is TGTGCCAGCACCCCCCTGGACGCGAGGTCAGATACGCAGTATTTT. Amino acids: CASTPLDARSDTQYF.

This clonotype has a handful of counts. The CDR3 DNA reads as TGTGCCAGCAGCCAAGCCCTGGGTCCCACCTACGAGCAGTACTTC. Encoded protein: CASSQALGPTYEQYF. The rearrangement joins TRBV4-2 to TRBJ2-7, with D unresolved. Germline CDR1 is LGHNA and CDR2 is YNFKEQ. CDR3 length: 15 amino acids. Trimming pared 1 base from V and 2 bases from J, leaving 12 bases between.

This clonotype was seen ten or more times. V gene TRBV12-3 or TRBV12-4 combines with J gene TRBJ1-2; TRBD1 matches 8 bases. This CDR3 contains 13 residues. V was clipped by 5 bases and J by 8 bases; unmatched bases: 7. The CDR3 spells CASSDRGLWGYTF. The CDR3 DNA reads as TGTGCCAGCAGTGACAGGGGTCTCTGGGGCTACACCTTC.

This clonotype was counted many times. V is TRBV20-1 and J is TRBJ2-7; 8 nucleotides align to TRBD2. Germline values: CDR1 DFQATT, CDR2 SNEGSKA (reference sequence). The CDR3 has 14 residues. J lost 3 bases, V lost 3 bases, and 7 bases had no gene match. The CDR3 loop reads CSASLLAVDYEQYF. CDR3 DNA sequence: TGCAGTGCTAGTCTACTAGCGGTGGACTACGAGCAGTACTTC.

A few counts support this clonotype. This chain's CDR3 is CASRVSGLQETQYF. For the CDR3, the DNA is TGTGCCAGTAGGGTAAGCGGGCTACAAGAGACCCAGTACTTC. J is TRBJ2-5 and V is TRBV19; a possible D gene is TRBD2 (6 bases). CDR1 is LNHDA, CDR2 SQIVND, per germline (reference sequence). The V and J ends lost 6 bases and 2 bases respectively, with 13 bases between them. The CDR3 loop spans 14 amino acids.

Notes on this clonotype: This may come from a read error, since a much larger clone is one base off. The chain joins TRBV2 to TRBJ1-6; D remains unclear. CDR1 SNHLY and CDR2 FYNNEI come from the germline V gene. The CDR3 covers 11 residues. CDR3 nucleotide sequence: TGTGCCAGCCGAAGGGATTCACCCCTCCGCTTT. It translates to CASRRDSPLRF.

This clonotype was observed at least ten times. This chain joins TRBV20-1 and TRBJ1-5; D is undetermined. Trimming left V 5 bases short and J 0 bases short, with 29 bases between. Germline CDR1 is DFQATT and CDR2 is SNEGSKA (reference sequence). This CDR3 is 20 amino acids long. The CDR3 region is CSASWTALSISDHSNQPQHF. The DNA of the CDR3 is TGCAGTGCTTCATGGACGGCCCTGTCCATATCCGACCATAGCAATCAGCCCCAGCATTTT.

This clonotype has ten or more counts. The chain employs TRBV3-1 and TRBJ2-5; perhaps TRBD2 as D (6 bases). The CDR3 runs 14 residues. Between the trimmed V and J ends, which lost 4 bases and 4 bases, there was a span of 13 bases. From germline, CDR1 is LGHDT and CDR2 YNNKEL (reference sequence). The CDR3 here is CASSLGPGVETQYF. The CDR3, as DNA: TGTGCCAGCAGCCTCGGGCCGGGAGTAGAGACCCAGTACTTC.

This clonotype was seen at least ten times. This rearrangement joins TRBV20-1 to TRBJ2-7; tentative D call: TRBD1 (6 bases). The germline V and J ends were trimmed by 4 bases and 5 bases, with 12 bases remaining between them. In germline, CDR1 is DFQATT, CDR2 SNEGSKA (reference sequence). The CDR3 loop spans 12 amino acids. The DNA of the CDR3 is TGCAGTGCTACTAGCAGGGGCCACGAGCAGTACTTC. It specifies CSATSRGHEQYF.

This clonotype appeared many times. This rearrangement joins TRBV30 to TRBJ2-3; 10 bases agree with TRBD2. The CDR3 length is 15 residues. V shed 6 bases and J 1 base; nucleotides not matched to a gene: 7. Germline lookup yields CDR1 GTSNPN and CDR2 SVGIG (reference sequence). CDR3 nucleotide sequence: TGTGCCTGTCCTGCTAGCGGGAGTGGCACAGATACGCAGTATTTT. The encoded protein is CACPASGSGTDTQYF.

This chain links TRBV28 with TRBJ1-1, with TRBD1 matching over 7 bases. Per the germline V gene, CDR1 is MDHEN and CDR2 is SYDVKM. The CDR3 runs to 11 residues. J gave up 11 bases and V 7 bases, and 7 bases lay outside the gene matches. The DNA for the CDR3 is TGTGCCAGCACCCTCGTGGGACAGGCTTTCTTT. It is translated as CASTLVGQAFF.

This clonotype was detected many times. The chain carries TRBV6-1 and TRBJ2-1, with D perhaps assigned TRBD1 or TRBD2 (5 bases each). Germline V gene data show CDR1 as MNHNS and CDR2 as SASEGT. The CDR3 loop spans 14 amino acids. The V and J ends lost 0 bases and 3 bases respectively, with 6 bases between them. CDR3 DNA sequence: TGTGCCAGCAGTGAAGCGGGGGACTACAATGAGCAGTTCTTC. Its translation is CASSEAGDYNEQFF.

V gene TRBV27 combines with J gene TRBJ1-5; D is ambiguous. CDR1 and CDR2 from the germline V gene are MNHEY and SMNVEV (reference sequence). V dropped 3 bases and J dropped 4 bases, with 13 bases sitting between them. This CDR3 has 15 amino acids. CDR3 loop: CASSFLPPRNQPQHF. CDR3 nucleotide sequence: TGTGCCAGCAGTTTTCTTCCCCCCCGGAATCAGCCCCAGCATTTT.

This clonotype was observed a handful of times. The CDR3: CASSDAKAGDTQYF. The CDR3 nucleotides are TGTGCCAGCAGCGACGCGAAAGCAGGGGATACGCAGTATTTT. J is TRBJ2-3 and V is TRBV5-6; D may be TRBD1 (5 bases). The V gene lost 4 bases and the J gene lost 6 bases, with 15 bases spanning the gap. The CDR3 covers 14 residues. Germline V CDR1 and CDR2: SGHDT, YYEEEE.

This clonotype was observed a few times. The gene calls are TRBV2 and TRBJ1-2, with D unresolved. Germline V CDR1 and CDR2: SNHLY, FYNNEI. This CDR3 has 12 residues. V lost 6 bases, J lost 0 bases, and 5 bases lay in between. CDR3 DNA sequence: TGTGCCAGCAGATCTCCTAACTATGGCTACACCTTC. It encodes CASRSPNYGYTF.

The table lists this clonotype with a few counts. The chain employs TRBV5-8 and TRBJ1-1, with no clear D. Trimming took off 5 bases at V and 7 bases at J, with 12 bases between the two ends. The CDR3 length is 12 residues. Germline CDR1 is SGHTS and CDR2 is YDEGEE. CDR3 in amino acids: CASRPSVGEAFF. The CDR3, as DNA: TGTGCCAGCAGACCTTCCGTTGGTGAAGCTTTCTTT.